A selection of T cell receptor beta chains follows, all from one sample in a study of identical twins. Using its own MiXCR run on the 5' RACE reads, TCRdb lists one record per CDR3 protein. The top ten hold around 1.9% of the sample, which has more than 650,000 distinct CDR3 sequences, roughly 6% seen once. The sequenced material came from naive T cells sorted from blood. The receptors stem from a man between 18 and 35 years old in good health. The CDR3 runs from the conserved cysteine through the conserved F or W. A D gene is named only where the DNA matches it firmly. Clone size is stated in some rows and not others, as once, few, many or a class when expanded.

TRBJ1-6 TRBV25-1 16 few NA TGTGCCAGCAGTCCCTCAGAGACAGGCTTCGGTTCACCCCTCCACTTT CASSPSETGFGSPLHF
TRBJ2-3 TRBV5-1 16 many TRBD2 TGCGCCAGCAGCTTCTTCGCGGGAGGGAACACAGATACGCAGTATTTT CASSFFAGGNTDTQYF
TRBJ2-6 TRBV5-1 18 many TRBD1 TGCGCCAGCAGCTGGGACAGGGGCGCTTCCTCTGGGGCCAACGTCCTGACTTTC CASSWDRGASSGANVLTF
TRBJ2-7 TRBV5-6 14 NA TRBD1 TGTGCCAGCAGCAGGGGACAGGGGGTCTACGAGCAGTACTTC CASSRGQGVYEQYF
TRBJ1-5 TRBV12-3/TRBV12-4 16 NA NA TGTGCCAGCAGTTTGAGGGTGGGGCCGAGCAATCAGCCCCAGCATTTT CASSLRVGPSNQPQHF
TRBJ1-1 TRBV5-1 14 few NA TGCGCCAGCAGCTTGGCCTTGGGGTCAGGTGAAGCTTTCTTT CASSLALGSGEAFF
TRBJ2-2 TRBV6-1 15 few TRBD2 TGTGCCAGCAGTCAGCGGGAGGGCAACACCGGGGAGCTGTTTTTT CASSQREGNTGELFF
TRBJ1-5 TRBV30 14 few TRBD1 TGTGCCTGGAGCGGGACAGCGAGGGGTCAGCCCCAGCATTTT CAWSGTARGQPQHF
TRBJ1-3 TRBV12-3/TRBV12-4 15 many NA TGTGCCAGCAGTCCCATTCAGGGATCTGGAAACACCATATATTTT CASSPIQGSGNTIYF
TRBJ2-4 TRBV20-1 15 many NA TGCAGTACCACCCAGGGTTTGCTAGCCAAAAACATTCAGTACTTC CSTTQGLLAKNIQYF
TRBJ2-3 TRBV10-3 14 NA NA TGTGCCATCAGCCGGGACACCATCACAGATACGCAGTATTTT CAISRDTITDTQYF
TRBJ2-3 TRBV20-1 12 NA NA TGCAGTGCTAGAGGGGTTCCAGGAGCGCAGTATTTT CSARGVPGAQYF
TRBJ2-7 TRBV12-3/TRBV12-4 8 many NA TGTGCCAGCAGTCTTGGACCCTTC CASSLGPF
TRBJ2-1 TRBV29-1 9 many NA TGCAGCGTAGACAATGAGCAGTTCTTC CSVDNEQFF
TRBJ2-5 TRBV12-3/TRBV12-4 13 NA NA TGTGCCAGCAGTATCGCTGCGGGGGAGACCCAGTACTTC CASSIAAGETQYF
TRBJ2-1 TRBV7-9 17 few NA TGTGCCAGCAGCTTAGATGCCTCCACAGGATCCTACAATGAGCAGTTCTTC CASSLDASTGSYNEQFF
TRBJ2-3 TRBV7-2 15 many NA TGTGCCAGCAGTTATCTAGGACAGGGAGGGGGTACGCAGTATTTT CASSYLGQGGGTQYF
TRBJ2-1 TRBV2 15 few TRBD2 TGTGCCAGCAGTGAATGGCTAGCGGGAAACAATGAGCAGTTCTTC CASSEWLAGNNEQFF
TRBJ2-2 TRBV27 16 many NA TGTGCCAGCAGTTTTTCCGGGACTTCATTCACCGGGGAGCTGTTTTTT CASSFSGTSFTGELFF
TRBJ2-1 TRBV27 15 few NA TGTGCCAGCAGTTTAGGCGCCAGGCTATACAATGAGCAGTTCTTC CASSLGARLYNEQFF
TRBJ2-2 TRBV5-6 14 many NA TGTGCCAGCAGCTTGGTTTTGAACACCGGGGAGCTGTTTTTT CASSLVLNTGELFF
TRBJ2-6 TRBV4-2 17 many NA TGTGCCAGCAGGATACTCGACGGATCCTCTGGGGCCAACGTCCTGACTTTC CASRILDGSSGANVLTF
TRBJ2-6 TRBV18 14 NA NA TGTGCCAGCTTACCAAACTCTGGGGCCAACGTCCTGACTTTC CASLPNSGANVLTF
TRBJ2-2 TRBV5-1 15 few TRBD1 TGCGCCAGCAGCATGGACAGGGGATACACCGGGGAGCTGTTTTTT CASSMDRGYTGELFF
TRBJ2-1 TRBV15 18 many TRBD2 TGTGCCACCAGCAGCGCACGGGGTGCGGGAGTGAAGTACAATGAGCAGTTCTTC CATSSARGAGVKYNEQFF
TRBJ2-5 TRBV29-1 13 many TRBD2 TGCAGCGCACGCGGGAGAGGTAGCGAGACCCAGTACTTC CSARGRGSETQYF
TRBJ2-1 TRBV7-3 15 many TRBD2 TGTGCCAGCAGCACGGGGGGAGGGCCGCGCAATGAGCAGTTCTTC CASSTGGGPRNEQFF
TRBJ1-5 TRBV12-3/TRBV12-4 13 few NA TGTGCCAGCCGGTGGCAGGACAATCAGCCCCAGCATTTT CASRWQDNQPQHF
TRBJ1-5 TRBV20-1 14 many NA TGCAGTGCTAGCCCGGGGTTTAGCAATCAGCCCCAGCATTTT CSASPGFSNQPQHF
TRBJ2-7 TRBV9 15 many TRBD2 TGTGCCAGCAGCGTAGGGCGGGAGGGCGGATACGAGCAGTACTTC CASSVGREGGYEQYF
TRBJ1-2 TRBV2 10 many NA TGTGCCACCATTGGAAGCGGCTACACCTTC CATIGSGYTF
TRBJ2-5 TRBV12-3/TRBV12-4 16 many NA TGTGCCAGCAGTCTATCGGCCCTAGGTGGGGGTGAGACCCAGTACTTC CASSLSALGGGETQYF
TRBJ2-7 TRBV20-1 16 many NA TGCAGTGCTAGAGTGGAGGGGGCGCCTCACTCCTACGAGCAGTACTTC CSARVEGAPHSYEQYF
TRBJ2-7 TRBV29-1 13 NA NA TGCAGCGCCGAACGGGGTTCGGGATACGAGCAGTACTTC CSAERGSGYEQYF
TRBJ2-2 TRBV29-1 14 NA TRBD2 TGCAGCGTTGGGCGGGAGGCGAACACCGGGGAGCTGTTTTTT CSVGREANTGELFF
TRBJ2-1 TRBV6-2/TRBV6-3 16 many TRBD2 TGTGCCAGCAGTTATATTAGCGGGAGCTCCTACAATGAGCAGTTCTTC CASSYISGSSYNEQFF
TRBJ1-1 TRBV9 15 few NA TGTGCCAGCAAGAGAGGGCAGGGCGGGAGCACTGAAGCTTTCTTT CASKRGQGGSTEAFF
TRBJ2-2 TRBV7-7 13 few NA TGTGCCAGCAGCTATGGGACACTCGGGGAGCTGTTTTTT CASSYGTLGELFF
TRBJ2-7 TRBV5-1 15 many NA TGCGCCAGCAGCTTACCTACAACAGGATCCTACGAGCAGTACTTC CASSLPTTGSYEQYF
TRBJ2-5 TRBV28 15 NA NA TGTGCCAGCAGGAAAGGAGGAGGACGGGAGAGGCCCCCGTACTTC CASRKGGGRERPPYF
TRBJ2-2 TRBV7-7 14 many NA TGTGCCAGCAGCTTAGCGCTCAGCACCGGGGAGCTGTTTTTT CASSLALSTGELFF
TRBJ2-1 TRBV5-1 15 many NA TGCGCCAGCAGCTTCTCCAAATCGGGAGACAATGAGCAGTTCTTC CASSFSKSGDNEQFF
TRBJ1-6 TRBV5-1 20 NA NA TGCGCCAGCAGCTTGATTCCGACAGCCGAGACCCTGCGGGGTAATTCACCCCTCCACTTT CASSLIPTAETLRGNSPLHF
TRBJ2-5 TRBV20-1 10 many NA TGCAGTGCTAGAACGGAGACCCAGTACTTC CSARTETQYF
TRBJ1-1 TRBV10-3 11 many NA TGTGCCATTCGATCGAACACTGAAGCTTTCTTT CAIRSNTEAFF
TRBJ2-7 TRBV6-5 15 NA NA TGTGCCAGCAGTTCCCCTCTTGCCGGGGTCCACGAGCAGTACTTC CASSSPLAGVHEQYF
TRBJ1-5 TRBV6-1 17 few TRBD1 TGTGCCAGCAGTGTACCCCCCGGGACAGGGGTGGGTCAGCCCCAGCATTTT CASSVPPGTGVGQPQHF
TRBJ2-5 TRBV20-1 13 many TRBD1 TGCAGTGCTGAGACAGGGGCTAAAGAGACCCAGTACTTC CSAETGAKETQYF
TRBJ2-2 TRBV29-1 13 many NA TGCAGCGCCGTGCCAGGGGACACCGGGGAGCTGTTTTTT CSAVPGDTGELFF
TRBJ2-2 TRBV5-1 14 few NA TGCGCCAGCAGCCCCCCCTCTGGACCCGGGGAGCTGTTTTTT CASSPPSGPGELFF
TRBJ2-2 TRBV10-3 16 many NA TGTGCCATCAGTGTTTCACTAGCTACCAACACCGGGGAGCTGTTTTTT CAISVSLATNTGELFF
TRBJ2-1 TRBV2 15 NA NA TGTGCCAGCATCCCCTTGGGGCTCCTGGGGCATGAGCAGTTCTTC CASIPLGLLGHEQFF
TRBJ2-1 TRBV13 15 many NA TGTGCCAGCAGCCCCCAGACCCGTGCCTACAATGAGCAGTTCTTC CASSPQTRAYNEQFF